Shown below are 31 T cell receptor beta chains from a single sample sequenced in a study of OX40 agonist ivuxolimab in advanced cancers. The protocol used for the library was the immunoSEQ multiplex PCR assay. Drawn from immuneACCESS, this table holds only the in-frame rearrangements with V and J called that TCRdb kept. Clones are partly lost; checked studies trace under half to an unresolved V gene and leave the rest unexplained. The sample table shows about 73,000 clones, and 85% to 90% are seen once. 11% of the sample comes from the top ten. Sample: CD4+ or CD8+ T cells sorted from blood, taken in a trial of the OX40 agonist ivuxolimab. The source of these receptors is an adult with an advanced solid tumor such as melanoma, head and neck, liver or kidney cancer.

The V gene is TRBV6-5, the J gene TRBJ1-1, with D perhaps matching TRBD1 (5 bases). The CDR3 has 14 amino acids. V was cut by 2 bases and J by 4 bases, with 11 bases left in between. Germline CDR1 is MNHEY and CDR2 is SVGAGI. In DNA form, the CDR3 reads TGTGCCAGCAGTTACGTCCAGGGATTCACTGAAGCTTTCTTT. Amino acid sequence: CASSYVQGFTEAFF.

The CDR3 sequence: CASSDGQSEQYF. In nucleotides, the CDR3 is TGCGCCAGCAGTGACGGGCAATCCGAGCAGTACTTC. The chain recombines TRBV10-2 with TRBJ2-7; the D is unclear. Germline CDR1 WSHSY, CDR2 SAAADI. This CDR3 is 12 amino acids long. Trimming removed 3 bases from V and 6 bases from J, with 9 bases in between.

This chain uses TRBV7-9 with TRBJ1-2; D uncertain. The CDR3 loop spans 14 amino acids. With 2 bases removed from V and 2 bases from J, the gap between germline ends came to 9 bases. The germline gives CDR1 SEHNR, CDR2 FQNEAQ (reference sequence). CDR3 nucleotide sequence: TGTGCCAGCAGCTTAAGGGAGGGAAACTATGGCTACACCTTC. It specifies CASSLREGNYGYTF.

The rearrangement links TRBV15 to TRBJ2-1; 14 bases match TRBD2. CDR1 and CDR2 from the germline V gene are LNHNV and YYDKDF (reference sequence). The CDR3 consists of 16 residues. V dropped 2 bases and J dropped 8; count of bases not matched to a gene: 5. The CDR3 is CATSRPGTSGGDEQFF. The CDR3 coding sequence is TGTGCCACCAGCAGACCCGGGACTAGCGGGGGCGATGAGCAGTTCTTC.

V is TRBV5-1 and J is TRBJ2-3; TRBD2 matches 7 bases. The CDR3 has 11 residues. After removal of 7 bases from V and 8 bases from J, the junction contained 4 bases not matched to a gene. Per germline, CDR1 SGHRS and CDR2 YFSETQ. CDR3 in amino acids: CASESGATQYF. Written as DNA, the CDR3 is TGCGCCAGCGAAAGCGGGGCTACGCAGTATTTT.

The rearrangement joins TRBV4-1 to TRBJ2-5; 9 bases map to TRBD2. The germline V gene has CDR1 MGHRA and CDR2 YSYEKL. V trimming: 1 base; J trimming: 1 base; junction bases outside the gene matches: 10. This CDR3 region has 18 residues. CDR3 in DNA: TGCGCCAGCAGCCAAGGGATCCTTAGCGGGGGCCTCCAAGAGACCCAGTACTTC. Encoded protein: CASSQGILSGGLQETQYF.

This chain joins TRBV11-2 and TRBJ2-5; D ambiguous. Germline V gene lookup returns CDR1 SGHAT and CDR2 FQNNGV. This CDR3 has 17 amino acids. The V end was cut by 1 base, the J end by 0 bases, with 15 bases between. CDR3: CASSLALARPHQETQYF. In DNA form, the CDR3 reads TGTGCCAGCAGCTTAGCTCTTGCACGCCCCCACCAAGAGACCCAGTACTTC.

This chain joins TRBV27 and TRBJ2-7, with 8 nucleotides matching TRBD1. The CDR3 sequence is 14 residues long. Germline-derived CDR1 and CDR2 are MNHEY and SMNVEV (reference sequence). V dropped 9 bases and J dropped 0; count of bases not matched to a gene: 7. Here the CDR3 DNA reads TGTGCCAGTAAGGGACAGGTCCTCTCCTACGAGCAGTACTTC. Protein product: CASKGQVLSYEQYF.

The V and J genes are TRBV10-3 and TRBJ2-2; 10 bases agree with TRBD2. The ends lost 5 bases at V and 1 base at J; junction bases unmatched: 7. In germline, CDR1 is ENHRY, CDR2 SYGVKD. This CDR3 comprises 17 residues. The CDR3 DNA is TGTGCCATCAGTAGTAGCGGGAGGCCCTTGAACACCGGGGAGCTGTTTTTT. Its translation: CAISSSGRPLNTGELFF.

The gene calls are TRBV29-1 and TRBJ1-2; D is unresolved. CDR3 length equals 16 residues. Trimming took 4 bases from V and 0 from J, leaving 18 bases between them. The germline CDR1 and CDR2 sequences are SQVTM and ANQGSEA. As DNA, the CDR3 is TGCAGCGTTGTTACCCTTAGATTAGAGGCTAACTATGGCTACACCTTC. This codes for CSVVTLRLEANYGYTF. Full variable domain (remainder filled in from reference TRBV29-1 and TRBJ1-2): SAVISQKPSRDICQRGTSLTIQCQVDSQVTMMFWYRQQPGQSLTLIATANQGSEATYESGFVIDKFPISRPNLTFSTLTVSNMSPEDSSIYLCSVVTLRLEANYGYTFGSGTRLTVV.

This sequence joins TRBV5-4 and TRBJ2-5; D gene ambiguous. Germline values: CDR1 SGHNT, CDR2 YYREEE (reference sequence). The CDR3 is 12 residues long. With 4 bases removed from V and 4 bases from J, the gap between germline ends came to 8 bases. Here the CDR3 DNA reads TGTGCCAGCAGCCCCGAGGTAGAGACCCAGTACTTC. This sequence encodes CASSPEVETQYF.

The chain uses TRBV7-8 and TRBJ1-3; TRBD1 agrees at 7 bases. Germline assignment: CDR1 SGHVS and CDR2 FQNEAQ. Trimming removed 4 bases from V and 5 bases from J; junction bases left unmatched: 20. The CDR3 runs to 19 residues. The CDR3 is CASSSLDSGTVNARNTIYF. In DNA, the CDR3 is TGTGCCAGCAGCTCCCTTGATTCCGGGACAGTAAATGCCCGAAACACCATATATTTT.

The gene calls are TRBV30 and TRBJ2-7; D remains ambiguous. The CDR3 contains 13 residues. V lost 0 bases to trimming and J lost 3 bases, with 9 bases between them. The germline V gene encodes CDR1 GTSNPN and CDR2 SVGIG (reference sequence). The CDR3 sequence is CAWSVNYNYEQYF. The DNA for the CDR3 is TGTGCCTGGAGTGTGAACTACAACTACGAGCAGTACTTC.

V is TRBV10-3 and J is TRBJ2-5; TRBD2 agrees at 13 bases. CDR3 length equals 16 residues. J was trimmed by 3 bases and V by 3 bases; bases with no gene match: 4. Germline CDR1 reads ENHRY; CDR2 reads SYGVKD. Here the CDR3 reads CAISDVGTSGEETQYF. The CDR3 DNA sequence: TGTGCCATCAGTGATGTAGGGACTAGCGGGGAAGAGACCCAGTACTTC.

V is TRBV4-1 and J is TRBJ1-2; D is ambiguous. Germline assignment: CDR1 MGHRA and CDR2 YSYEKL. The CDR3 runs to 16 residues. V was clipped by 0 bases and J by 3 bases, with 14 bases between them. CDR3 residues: CASSQDKESRDYGYTF. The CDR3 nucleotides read TGCGCCAGCAGCCAAGATAAGGAGTCTCGGGACTATGGCTACACCTTC.

The CDR3 is CASSLYQGGNEQYF. CDR3 DNA sequence: TGCGCCAGCAGCTTGTATCAGGGTGGTAACGAGCAGTACTTC. The rearrangement links TRBV5-1 to TRBJ2-7; D may be TRBD1 (5 bases). Trimming pared 1 base from V and 5 bases from J, leaving 13 bases between. The CDR3 sequence is 14 residues long. The V gene's germline CDR1 is SGHRS and CDR2 YFSETQ.

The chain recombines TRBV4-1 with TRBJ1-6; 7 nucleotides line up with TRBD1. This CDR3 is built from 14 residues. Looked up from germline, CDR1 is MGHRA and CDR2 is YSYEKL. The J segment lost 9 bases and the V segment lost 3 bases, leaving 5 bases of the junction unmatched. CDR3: CASSHGTESSPLHF. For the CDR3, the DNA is TGCGCCAGCAGCCATGGGACAGAGTCTTCACCCCTCCACTTT.

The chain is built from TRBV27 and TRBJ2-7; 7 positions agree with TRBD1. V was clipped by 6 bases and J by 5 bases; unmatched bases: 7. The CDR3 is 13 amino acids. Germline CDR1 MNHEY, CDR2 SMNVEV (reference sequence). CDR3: CASRSDRDHEQYF. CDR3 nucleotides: TGTGCCAGCAGATCCGACAGGGACCACGAGCAGTACTTC.

CDR3 amino acids: CSVEGGTGELFF. The CDR3 coding sequence is TGCAGCGTTGAAGGGGGAACCGGGGAGCTGTTTTTT. The chain uses TRBV29-1 and TRBJ2-2; D not certain. CDR3 size: 12 residues. Germline V gene lookup returns CDR1 SQVTM and CDR2 ANQGSEA. The germline V and J ends were trimmed by 1 base and 5 bases, with 5 bases remaining between them.

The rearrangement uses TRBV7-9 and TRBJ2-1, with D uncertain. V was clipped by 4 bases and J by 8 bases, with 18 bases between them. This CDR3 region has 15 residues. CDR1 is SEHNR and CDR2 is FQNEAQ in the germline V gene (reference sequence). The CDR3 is CASSWTSLGSHEQFF. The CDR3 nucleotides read TGTGCCAGCAGCTGGACCTCCTTAGGTTCCCATGAGCAGTTCTTC.

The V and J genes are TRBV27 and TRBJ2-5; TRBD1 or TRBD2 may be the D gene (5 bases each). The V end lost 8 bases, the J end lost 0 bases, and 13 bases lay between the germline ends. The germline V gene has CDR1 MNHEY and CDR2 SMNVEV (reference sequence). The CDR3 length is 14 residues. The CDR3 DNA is TGTGCCAGCCACTCGAGGGGAAACCAAGAGACCCAGTACTTC. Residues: CASHSRGNQETQYF.

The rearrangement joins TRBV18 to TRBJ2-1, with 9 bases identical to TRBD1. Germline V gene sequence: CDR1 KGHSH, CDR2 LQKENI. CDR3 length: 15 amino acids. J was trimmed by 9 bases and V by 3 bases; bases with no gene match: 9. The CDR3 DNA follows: TGTGCCAGCTCACCGCTGGGACAGGGTGGTAGTGAGCAGTTCTTC. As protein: CASSPLGQGGSEQFF.

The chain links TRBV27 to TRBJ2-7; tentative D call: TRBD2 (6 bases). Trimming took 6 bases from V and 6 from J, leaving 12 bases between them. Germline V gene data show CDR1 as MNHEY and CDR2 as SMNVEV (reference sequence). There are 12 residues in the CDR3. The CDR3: CASRSAGFEQYF. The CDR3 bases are TGTGCCAGCAGATCGGCGGGGTTCGAGCAGTACTTC.

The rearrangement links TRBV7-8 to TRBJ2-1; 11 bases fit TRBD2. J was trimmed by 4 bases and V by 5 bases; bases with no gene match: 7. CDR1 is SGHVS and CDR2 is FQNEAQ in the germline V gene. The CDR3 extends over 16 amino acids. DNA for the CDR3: TGTGCCAGCAGCGGCAGACTAGCGGGGATGTACAATGAGCAGTTCTTC. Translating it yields CASSGRLAGMYNEQFF. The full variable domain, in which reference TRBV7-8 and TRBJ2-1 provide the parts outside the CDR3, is GAGVSQSPRYKVAKRGQDVALRCDPISGHVSLFWYQQALGQGPEFLTYFQNEAQLDKSGLPSDRFFAERPEGSVSTLKIQRTQQEDSAVYLCASSGRLAGMYNEQFFGPGTRLTVL.

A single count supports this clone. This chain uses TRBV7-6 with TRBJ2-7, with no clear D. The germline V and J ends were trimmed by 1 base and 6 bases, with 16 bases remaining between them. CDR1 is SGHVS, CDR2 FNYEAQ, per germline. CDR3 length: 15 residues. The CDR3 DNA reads TGTGCCAGCAGCTTAGGCTCAGGAAGGGTTTCCGAGCAGTACTTC. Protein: CASSLGSGRVSEQYF.

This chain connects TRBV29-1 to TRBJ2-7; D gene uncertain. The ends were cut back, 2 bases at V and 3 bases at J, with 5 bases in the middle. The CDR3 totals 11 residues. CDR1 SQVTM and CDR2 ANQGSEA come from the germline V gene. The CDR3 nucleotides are TGCAGCGTTGAATCGAGCTACGAGCAGTACTTC. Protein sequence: CSVESSYEQYF.

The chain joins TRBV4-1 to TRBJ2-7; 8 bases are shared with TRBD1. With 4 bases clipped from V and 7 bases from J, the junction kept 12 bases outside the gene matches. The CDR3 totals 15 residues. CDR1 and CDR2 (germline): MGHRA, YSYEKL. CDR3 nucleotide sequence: TGCGCCAGCAGCCCCATAGGCCAGGGGGCGGGGGAGCAGTACTTC. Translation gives CASSPIGQGAGEQYF.

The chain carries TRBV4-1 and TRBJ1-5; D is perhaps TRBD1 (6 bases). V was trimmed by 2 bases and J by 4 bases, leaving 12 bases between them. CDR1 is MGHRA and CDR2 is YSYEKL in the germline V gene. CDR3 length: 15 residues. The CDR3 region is CASSQQGTRNQPQHF. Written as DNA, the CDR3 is TGCGCCAGCAGCCAACAGGGGACACGGAATCAGCCCCAGCATTTT.

DNA for the CDR3: TGTGCCATCAGTGGAGGGGAATCACACCCTTATGGCTACACCTTC. Translated, it gives CAISGGESHPYGYTF. The chain combines TRBV10-3 with TRBJ1-2, with a possible D match to TRBD1 (5 bases). The V end was cut by 4 bases, the J end by 5 bases, with 17 bases between. CDR3 size: 15 residues. Germline lookup yields CDR1 ENHRY and CDR2 SYGVKD.

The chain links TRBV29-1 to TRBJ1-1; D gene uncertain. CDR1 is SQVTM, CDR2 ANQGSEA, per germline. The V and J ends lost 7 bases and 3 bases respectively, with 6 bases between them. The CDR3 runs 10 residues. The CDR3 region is CSATYTEAFF. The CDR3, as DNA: TGCAGCGCGACATACACTGAAGCTTTCTTT.

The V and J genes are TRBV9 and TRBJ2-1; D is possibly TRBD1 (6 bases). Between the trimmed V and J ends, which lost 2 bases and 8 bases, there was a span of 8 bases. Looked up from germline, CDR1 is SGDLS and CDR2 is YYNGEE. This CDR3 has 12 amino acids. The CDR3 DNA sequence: TGTGCCAGCAGCGTCAGGACAGATGAGCAGTTCTTC. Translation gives CASSVRTDEQFF.